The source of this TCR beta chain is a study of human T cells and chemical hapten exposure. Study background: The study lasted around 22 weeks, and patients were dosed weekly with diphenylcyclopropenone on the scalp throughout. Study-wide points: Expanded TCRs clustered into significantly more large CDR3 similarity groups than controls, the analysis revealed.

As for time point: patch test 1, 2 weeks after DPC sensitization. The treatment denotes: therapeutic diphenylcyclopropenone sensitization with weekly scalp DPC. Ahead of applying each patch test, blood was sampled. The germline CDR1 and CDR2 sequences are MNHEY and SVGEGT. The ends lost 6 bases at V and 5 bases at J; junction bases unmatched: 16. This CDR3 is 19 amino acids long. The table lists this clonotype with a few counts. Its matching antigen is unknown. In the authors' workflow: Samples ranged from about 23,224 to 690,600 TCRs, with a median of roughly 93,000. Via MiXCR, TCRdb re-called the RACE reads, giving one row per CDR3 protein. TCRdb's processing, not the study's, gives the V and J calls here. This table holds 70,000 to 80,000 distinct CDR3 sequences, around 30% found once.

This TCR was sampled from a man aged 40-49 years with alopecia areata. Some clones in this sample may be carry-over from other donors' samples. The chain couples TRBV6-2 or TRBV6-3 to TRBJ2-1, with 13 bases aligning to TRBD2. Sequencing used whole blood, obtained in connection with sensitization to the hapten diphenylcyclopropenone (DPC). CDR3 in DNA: TGTGCCAGCAGAAACTTCACTAGCGGGAGGGGCCCTAGTCACAATGAGCAGTTCTTC. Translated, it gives CASRNFTSGRGPSHNEQFF.